What follows describes a single TCR beta chain. The sample originates from a study of blood T cell repertoires in COVID-19. V was cut by 5 bases and J by 7 bases, with 12 bases left in between. CDR3 length: 14 amino acids. Germline values: CDR1 SGHAT, CDR2 FQNNGV. Profiled with immunoSEQ multiplex PCR; TCRdb holds only in-frame clones, not every one. The table has roughly 180,000 clones, 85% to 90% seen once. Two consecutive negative NP/OP PCR tests, clearance, or resolved symptoms defined Cohort 3 recovery. The receptor was isolated from a man aged 35 to 55 who had recovered from COVID-19. The chain has TRBV11-2 and TRBJ1-6; possibly TRBD1 for D (5 bases). Sequenced material: PBMCs or T cells enriched from blood (not recorded which). CDR3 protein: CASSPGVGNSPLHF. CDR3 DNA: TGTGCCAGCAGCCCGGGGGTGGGGAATTCACCCCTCCACTTT.